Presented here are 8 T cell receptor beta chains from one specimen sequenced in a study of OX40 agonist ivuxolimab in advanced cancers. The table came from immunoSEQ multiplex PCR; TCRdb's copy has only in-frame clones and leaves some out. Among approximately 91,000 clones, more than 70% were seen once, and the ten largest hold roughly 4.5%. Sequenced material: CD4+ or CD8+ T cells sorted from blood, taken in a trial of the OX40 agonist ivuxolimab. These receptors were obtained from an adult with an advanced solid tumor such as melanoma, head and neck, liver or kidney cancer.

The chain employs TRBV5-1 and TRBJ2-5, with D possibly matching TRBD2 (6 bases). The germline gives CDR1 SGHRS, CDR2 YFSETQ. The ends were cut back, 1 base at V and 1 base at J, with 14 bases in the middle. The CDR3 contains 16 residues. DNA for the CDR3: TGCGCCAGCAGCTTGCGAGTAGCGGAGCCCCAAGAGACCCAGTACTTC. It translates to CASSLRVAEPQETQYF.

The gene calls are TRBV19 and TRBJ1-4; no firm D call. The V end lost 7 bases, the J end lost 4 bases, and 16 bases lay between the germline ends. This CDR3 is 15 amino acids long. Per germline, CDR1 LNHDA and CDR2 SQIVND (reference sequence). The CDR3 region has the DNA TGTGCCAGTACCTCCCGACGGATCGTTAATGAAAAACTGTTTTTT. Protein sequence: CASTSRRIVNEKLFF.

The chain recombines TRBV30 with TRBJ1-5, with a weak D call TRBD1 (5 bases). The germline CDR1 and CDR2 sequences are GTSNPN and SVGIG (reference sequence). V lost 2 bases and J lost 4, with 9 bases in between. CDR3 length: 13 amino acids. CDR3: CAWSNGGNQPQHF. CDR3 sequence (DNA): TGTGCCTGGAGTAATGGGGGGAATCAGCCCCAGCATTTT.

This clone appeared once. CDR3 nucleotides: TGTGCCAGCAGTCCCCGGACAGGGAGCTCCTACGAGCAGTACGTC. Residues: CASSPRTGSSYEQYV. V and J are TRBV6-1 and TRBJ2-7; 8 bases align to TRBD1. J was trimmed by 0 bases and V by 5 bases; bases with no gene match: 6. Germline lookup yields CDR1 MNHNS and CDR2 SASEGT. The CDR3 totals 15 residues.

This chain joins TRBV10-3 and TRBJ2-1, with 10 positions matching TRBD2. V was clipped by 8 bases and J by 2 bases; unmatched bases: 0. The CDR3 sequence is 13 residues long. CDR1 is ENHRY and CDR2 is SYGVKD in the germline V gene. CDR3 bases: TGTGCCATCGGACTAGCGGCCTACAATGAGCAGTTCTTC. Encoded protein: CAIGLAAYNEQFF.

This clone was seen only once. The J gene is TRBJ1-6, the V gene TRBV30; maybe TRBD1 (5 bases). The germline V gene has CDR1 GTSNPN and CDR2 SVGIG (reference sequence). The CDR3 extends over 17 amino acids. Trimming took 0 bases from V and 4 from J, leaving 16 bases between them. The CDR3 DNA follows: TGTGCCTGGAGTGTACTGGCAGGGAGATTTTATAATTCACCCCTCCACTTT. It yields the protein CAWSVLAGRFYNSPLHF. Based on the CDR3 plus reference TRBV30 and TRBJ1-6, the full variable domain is SQTIHQWPATLVQPVGSPLSLECTVEGTSNPNLYWYRQAAGRGLQLLFYSVGIGQISSEVPQNLSASRPQDRQFILSSKKLLLSDSGFYLCAWSVLAGRFYNSPLHFGNGTRLTVT.

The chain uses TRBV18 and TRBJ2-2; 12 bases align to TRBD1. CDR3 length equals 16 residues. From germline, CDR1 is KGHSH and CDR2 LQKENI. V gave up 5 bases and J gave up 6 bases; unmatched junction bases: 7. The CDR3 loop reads CASSLPGQGAAGELFF. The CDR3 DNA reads TGTGCCAGCTCATTACCGGGACAGGGGGCAGCCGGGGAGCTGTTTTTT.

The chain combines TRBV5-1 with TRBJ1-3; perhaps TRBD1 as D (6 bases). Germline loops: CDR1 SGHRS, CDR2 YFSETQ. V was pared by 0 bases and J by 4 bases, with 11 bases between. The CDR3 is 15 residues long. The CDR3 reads CASSLETGAGNTIYF. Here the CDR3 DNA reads TGCGCCAGCAGCTTGGAGACGGGGGCCGGAAACACCATATATTTT.